These 11 T cell receptor beta chains were sequenced from one sample in a study of PD-1 blockade in classical Hodgkin lymphoma. Here immunoSEQ multiplex PCR was the method, and the copy in TCRdb shows in-frame clones only, minus some. The sample holds about 28,000 clones, less than 80% seen once. The sample's time point: cycle 4 day 1 (C4D1), after five to seven weeks of nivolumab. Every patient was affected by relapse after autologous stem cell transplantation, while exposure to brentuximab vedotin was not uniform. By magnetic negative selection, CD4+ T cells were purified from thawed PBMCs. The sample consisted of CD4+ T cells from blood, taken before the fourth cycle of nivolumab. Receptor source: a human donor with classical Hodgkin lymphoma.

This chain connects TRBV5-1 to TRBJ2-3, with D possibly matching TRBD1 (6 bases). V was trimmed by 2 bases and J by 6 bases, leaving 7 bases between them. The CDR3 contains 12 residues. Looked up from germline, CDR1 is SGHRS and CDR2 is YFSETQ. CDR3 amino acids: CASSFDRDTQYF. The CDR3 region has the DNA TGCGCCAGCAGCTTCGACAGGGATACGCAGTATTTT.

CDR3 sequence: CASSPQGAWNTEAFF. The CDR3 coding sequence is TGTGCCAGCAGTCCACAGGGGGCCTGGAACACTGAAGCTTTCTTT. V usage is TRBV2 and J usage is TRBJ1-1, with 9 nucleotides matching TRBD1. The CDR3 is made up of 15 amino acids. CDR1 and CDR2 (germline): SNHLY, FYNNEI. Germline trimming cut 5 bases from V and 1 base from J; bases unmatched to any gene: 5.

The rearrangement uses TRBV6-6 and TRBJ1-5; D is uncertain. The CDR3 totals 13 residues. Germline V gene sequence: CDR1 MNHNY, CDR2 SVGAGI (reference sequence). Trimming removed 0 bases from V and 6 bases from J, with 6 bases in between. CDR3 amino acids: CASSYSGIQPQHF. In DNA form, the CDR3 reads TGTGCCAGCAGTTACTCAGGCATTCAGCCCCAGCATTTT.

V and J are TRBV2 and TRBJ2-1, with 10 bases identical to TRBD1. Germline V gives CDR1 SNHLY, CDR2 FYNNEI. The CDR3 sequence is 15 residues long. V gave up 4 bases and J gave up 5 bases; unmatched junction bases: 5. In nucleotides, the CDR3 is TGTGCCAGCAGTGGACTGGGACAGGGGAACAATGAGCAGTTCTTC. This sequence encodes CASSGLGQGNNEQFF.

This clone was seen only once. The V and J genes are TRBV27 and TRBJ1-2; D remains unclear. The CDR3 extends over 13 amino acids. Germline V gene sequence: CDR1 MNHEY, CDR2 SMNVEV (reference sequence). V gave up 6 bases and J gave up 5 bases, with 13 bases separating them. The CDR3 spells CASRKGGEYGYTF. As DNA, the CDR3 is TGTGCCAGCAGGAAAGGTGGAGAATATGGCTACACCTTC.

The chain is built from TRBV12-5 and TRBJ2-4, with D maybe TRBD1 (6 bases). Germline assignment: CDR1 LGHNT and CDR2 FRNRAP. This CDR3 contains 18 residues. V lost 0 bases, J lost 3 bases, and 18 bases lay in between. The CDR3 is CASGLVLGQGSFKNIQYF. In nucleotides, the CDR3 is TGTGCTAGTGGTTTGGTACTGGGGCAGGGGAGCTTCAAAAACATTCAGTACTTC.

This chain joins TRBV19 and TRBJ2-5; D not resolved. V shed 5 bases and J shed 4 bases, with 5 bases lying between them. CDR1 and CDR2 (germline): LNHDA, SQIVND (reference sequence). CDR3 length: 11 amino acids. CDR3 nucleotides: TGTGCCAGTAGTGCTCGAGAGACCCAGTACTTC. It yields the protein CASSARETQYF.

DNA of the CDR3: TGTGCCAGCAGTTATGACAGGTCTAGCACAGATACGCAGTATTTT. Translation gives CASSYDRSSTDTQYF. The rearrangement uses TRBV11-2 and TRBJ2-3; tentative D call: TRBD1 (6 bases). V lost 6 bases and J lost 0, with 13 bases in between. Per germline, CDR1 SGHAT and CDR2 FQNNGV. There are 15 residues in the CDR3.

This chain links TRBV5-1 with TRBJ2-7; possible D gene TRBD1, 6 bases. CDR1 and CDR2 from the germline V gene are SGHRS and YFSETQ. Between the trimmed V and J ends, which lost 1 base and 2 bases, there was a span of 16 bases. The CDR3 length is 16 residues. In DNA, the CDR3 is TGCGCCAGCAGCTTGCCACAGGGAACCCCCCCCTACGAGCAGTACTTC. It yields the protein CASSLPQGTPPYEQYF.

J is TRBJ1-2 and V is TRBV29-1; D might be TRBD1 (5 bases). Germline V lookup: CDR1 SQVTM, CDR2 ANQGSEA. With 0 bases removed from V and 12 bases from J, the gap between germline ends came to 11 bases. The CDR3 has 11 residues. The CDR3 reads CSVEEGERHTF. The CDR3 DNA reads TGCAGCGTTGAAGAGGGGGAAAGGCACACCTTC.

The chain links TRBV5-4 to TRBJ2-1, with D maybe TRBD2 (7 bases). Per the germline V gene, CDR1 is SGHNT and CDR2 is YYREEE (reference sequence). This CDR3 comprises 16 residues. Trimming pared 3 bases from V and 10 bases from J, leaving 23 bases between. The CDR3 loop is CASSWGRGTYNEEQFF. The CDR3 DNA sequence: TGTGCCAGCAGCTGGGGGCGGGGGACCTACAATGAGGAGCAGTTCTTC.